This T cell receptor beta chain was obtained from a study of T-cell memory formation after mild COVID-19. The CDR3 extends over 13 amino acids. Looked up from germline, CDR1 is SGHRS and CDR2 is YFSETQ. Trimming removed 4 bases from V and 4 bases from J; junction bases left unmatched: 4. TCRdb called the 5' RACE reads again in MiXCR, with one record for every CDR3 protein. The sample has 98,000 or so distinct CDR3 sequences, roughly a sixth seen once; the top ten hold over 4.5%. Sequencing was done on a sample of PBMCs or a T cell subset sorted from them (not recorded which). The chain links TRBV5-1 to TRBJ2-5; 7 nucleotides align to TRBD1. The TCR sequence derives from a man aged 18-30 years who had mild COVID-19 (a few samples of this study predate the infection). Cell type and time point are not known. The CDR3 loop is CASSRGRGETQYF. As DNA, the CDR3 is TGCGCCAGCAGCAGGGGGCGCGGAGAGACCCAGTACTTC.